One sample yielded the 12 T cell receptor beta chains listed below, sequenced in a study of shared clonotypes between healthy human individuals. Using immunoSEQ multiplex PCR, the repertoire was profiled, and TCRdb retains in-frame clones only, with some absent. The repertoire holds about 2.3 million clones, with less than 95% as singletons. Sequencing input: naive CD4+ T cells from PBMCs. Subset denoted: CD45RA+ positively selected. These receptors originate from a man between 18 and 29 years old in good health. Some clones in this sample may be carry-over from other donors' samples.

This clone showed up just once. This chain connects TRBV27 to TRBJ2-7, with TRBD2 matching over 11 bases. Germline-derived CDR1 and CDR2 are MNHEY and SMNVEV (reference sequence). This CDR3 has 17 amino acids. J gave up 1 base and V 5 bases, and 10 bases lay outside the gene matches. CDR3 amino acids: CASSLRQGLADSYEQYF. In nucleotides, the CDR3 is TGTGCCAGCAGTCTTCGACAGGGACTAGCGGATTCCTACGAGCAGTACTTC.

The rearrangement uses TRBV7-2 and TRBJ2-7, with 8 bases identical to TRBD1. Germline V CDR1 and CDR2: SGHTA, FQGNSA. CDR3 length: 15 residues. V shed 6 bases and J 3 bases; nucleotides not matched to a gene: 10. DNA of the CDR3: TGTGCCAGCAGTAAGGACAGGGAACTTCTCTACGAGCAGTACTTC. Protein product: CASSKDRELLYEQYF.

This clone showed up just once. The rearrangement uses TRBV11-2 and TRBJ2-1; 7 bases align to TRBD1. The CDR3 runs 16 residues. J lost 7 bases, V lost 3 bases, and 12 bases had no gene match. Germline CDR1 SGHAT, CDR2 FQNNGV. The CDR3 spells CASSFTMGLRGNEQFF. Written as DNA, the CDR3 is TGTGCCAGCAGCTTTACTATGGGCCTCAGGGGGAATGAGCAGTTCTTC.

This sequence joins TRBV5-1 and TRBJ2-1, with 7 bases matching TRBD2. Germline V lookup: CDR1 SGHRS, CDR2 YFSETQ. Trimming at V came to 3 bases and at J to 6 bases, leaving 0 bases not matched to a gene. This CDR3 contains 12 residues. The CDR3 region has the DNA TGCGCCAGCAGCTGGGGGGGCAATGAGCAGTTCTTC. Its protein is CASSWGGNEQFF.

The CDR3 DNA sequence: TGTGCCAGCAGCTTATTTGGGACAGCGGATACGCAGTATTTT. Its protein is CASSLFGTADTQYF. The chain has TRBV11-2 and TRBJ2-3; 7 positions agree with TRBD1. V trimming: 2 bases; J trimming: 6 bases; junction bases outside the gene matches: 5. From germline, CDR1 is SGHAT and CDR2 FQNNGV. The CDR3 totals 14 residues.

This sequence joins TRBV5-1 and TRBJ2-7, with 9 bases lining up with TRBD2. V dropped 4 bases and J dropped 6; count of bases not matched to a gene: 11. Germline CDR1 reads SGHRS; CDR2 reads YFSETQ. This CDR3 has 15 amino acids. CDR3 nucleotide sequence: TGCGCCAGCAGCCCCATAGCGGGAGTTTCGTTCGAGCAGTACTTC. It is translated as CASSPIAGVSFEQYF. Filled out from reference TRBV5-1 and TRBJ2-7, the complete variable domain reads KAGVTQTPRYLIKTRGQQVTLSCSPISGHRSVSWYQQTPGQGLQFLFEYFSETQRNKGNFPGRFSGRQFSNSRSEMNVSTLELGDSALYLCASSPIAGVSFEQYFGPGTRLTVT.

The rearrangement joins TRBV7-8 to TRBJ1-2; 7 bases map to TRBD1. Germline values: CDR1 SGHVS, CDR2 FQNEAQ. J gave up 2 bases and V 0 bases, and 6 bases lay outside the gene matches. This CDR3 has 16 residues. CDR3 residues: CASSLADREWNYGYTF. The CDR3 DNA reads TGTGCCAGCAGCTTAGCCGACAGGGAATGGAACTATGGCTACACCTTC.

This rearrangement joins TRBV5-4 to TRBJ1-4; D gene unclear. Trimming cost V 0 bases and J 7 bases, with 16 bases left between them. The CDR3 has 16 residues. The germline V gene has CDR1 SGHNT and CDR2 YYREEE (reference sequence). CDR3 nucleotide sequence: TGTGCCAGCAGCTTGGCCCAGACCGGGCGGACTGAAAAACTGTTTTTT. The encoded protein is CASSLAQTGRTEKLFF.

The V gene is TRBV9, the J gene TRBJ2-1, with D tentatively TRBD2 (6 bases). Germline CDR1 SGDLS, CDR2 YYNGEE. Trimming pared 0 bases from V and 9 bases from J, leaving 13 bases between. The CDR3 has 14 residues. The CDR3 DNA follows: TGTGCCAGCAGCGTAGAACCGGGAGACGGTGAGCAGTTCTTC. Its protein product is CASSVEPGDGEQFF.

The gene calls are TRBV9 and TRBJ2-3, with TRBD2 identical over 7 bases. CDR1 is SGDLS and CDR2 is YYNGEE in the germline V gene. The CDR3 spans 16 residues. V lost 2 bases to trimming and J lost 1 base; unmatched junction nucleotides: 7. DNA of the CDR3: TGTGCCAGCAGCGTCCTAGCGGCTTATGGCACAGATACGCAGTATTTT. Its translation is CASSVLAAYGTDTQYF.

The DNA for the CDR3 is TGTGCCAGCAGTTTTTCCCTGCACAGGGGCGGAAACGAGCAGTACTTC. It translates to CASSFSLHRGGNEQYF. The chain recombines TRBV28 with TRBJ2-7; 7 positions match TRBD1. The CDR3 extends over 16 amino acids. The V gene end was trimmed by 3 bases and the J gene end by 5 bases; junction bases not matched to a gene: 13. CDR1 and CDR2 from the germline V gene are MDHEN and SYDVKM.

The CDR3 coding sequence is TGTGCCAGCAGTCCAACCGGACAGTCCACCGGAGAGTTCTTC. Translating gives CASSPTGQSTGEFF. The gene calls are TRBV28 and TRBJ2-1; TRBD1 might be the D (6 bases). The germline V gene has CDR1 MDHEN and CDR2 SYDVKM. There are 14 residues in the CDR3. V shed 5 bases and J shed 14 bases, with 22 bases lying between them.